Following are 13 T cell receptor beta chains from one sample sequenced in a study of blood T cell repertoires in COVID-19. Libraries were prepared by immunoSEQ multiplex PCR; TCRdb keeps only in-frame clonotypes and omits some of them. The sample holds 150,000 or so clones; 80% to 85% are singletons and the top ten take 4%. Sequencing input: peripheral blood. The receptor source for this set is a woman aged 55-69 years with acute or convalescent COVID-19.

This clone was seen just once. CDR3 DNA: TGTGCCTGGAGTCGGGACAGGGGAAGCGGCTACACCTTC. This sequence encodes CAWSRDRGSGYTF. The rearrangement uses TRBV30 and TRBJ1-2; 10 positions agree with TRBD1. This CDR3 is built from 13 residues. Per germline, CDR1 GTSNPN and CDR2 SVGIG (reference sequence). Germline trimming cut 2 bases from V and 8 bases from J; bases unmatched to any gene: 5.

The V gene is TRBV6-6, the J gene TRBJ1-2, with 10 bases that match TRBD1. This CDR3 is 12 amino acids long. V lost 6 bases to trimming and J lost 6 bases; unmatched junction nucleotides: 1. From germline, CDR1 is MNHNY and CDR2 SVGAGI (reference sequence). The CDR3 region has the DNA TGTGCCAGCAGGGGGACAGGGGATGGCTACACCTTC. Residues: CASRGTGDGYTF.

The chain employs TRBV29-1 and TRBJ2-2, with 10 bases lining up with TRBD1. Trimming removed 1 base from V and 5 bases from J; junction bases left unmatched: 7. Germline CDR1 SQVTM, CDR2 ANQGSEA. CDR3 length equals 16 residues. CDR3 sequence (DNA): TGCAGCGTTGAAGTAAGGGGACAGGGGACGACCGGGGAGCTGTTTTTT. Translation: CSVEVRGQGTTGELFF.

The V and J genes are TRBV27 and TRBJ2-1, with 13 positions matching TRBD2. The V gene's germline CDR1 is MNHEY and CDR2 SMNVEV (reference sequence). This CDR3 comprises 14 residues. V dropped 5 bases and J dropped 7; count of bases not matched to a gene: 2. The DNA of the CDR3 is TGTGCCAGCAGTATGGGACTAGCGGGAAATGAGCAGTTCTTC. It translates to CASSMGLAGNEQFF.

The rearrangement links TRBV6-5 to TRBJ1-1; 7 nucleotides align to TRBD1. This CDR3 is 13 amino acids long. The germline CDR1 and CDR2 sequences are MNHEY and SVGAGI. V shed 5 bases, J shed 3 bases, and the junction held 3 bases outside the gene matches. The DNA for the CDR3 is TGTGCCAGCAGTCGGGACAGCCACACTGAAGCTTTCTTT. The encoded protein is CASSRDSHTEAFF.

V and J are TRBV4-3 and TRBJ2-3; D may be TRBD2 (5 bases). V was shortened by 1 base and J by 7 bases, with 12 bases between the two germline ends. There are 14 residues in the CDR3. The germline V gene encodes CDR1 LGHNA and CDR2 YSLEER. CDR3 sequence: CASSQGAGDYTQYF. The CDR3 DNA reads TGCGCCAGCAGCCAAGGGGCGGGTGATTATACGCAGTATTTT.

J is TRBJ1-2 and V is TRBV28; 9 bases are shared with TRBD1. The ends lost 8 bases at V and 3 bases at J; junction bases unmatched: 4. Germline CDR1 MDHEN, CDR2 SYDVKM. This CDR3 spans 13 amino acids. CDR3 DNA sequence: TGTGCCAGCGACAGGGGGAATGACTATGGCTACACCTTC. Residues: CASDRGNDYGYTF.

The rearrangement links TRBV6-1 to TRBJ1-6, with D possibly TRBD1 on 6 matching bases. The CDR3 runs 14 residues. Germline CDR1 reads MNHNS; CDR2 reads SASEGT. The germline V and J ends were trimmed by 2 bases and 10 bases, with 12 bases remaining between them. The CDR3 sequence is CASSETGFGSPLHF. For the CDR3, the DNA is TGTGCCAGCAGTGAAACAGGGTTTGGATCACCCCTCCACTTT.

The V gene is TRBV11-3, the J gene TRBJ2-1; tentative D call: TRBD2 (6 bases). In germline, CDR1 is SGHNT, CDR2 YENEEA. The CDR3 runs 14 residues. Trimming left V 1 base short and J 8 bases short, with 12 bases between. The CDR3 coding sequence is TGTGCCAGCAGCTTAGTCGCGGGATCGGATGAGCAGTTCTTC. Encoded protein: CASSLVAGSDEQFF.

The chain has TRBV29-1 and TRBJ2-1; the match to TRBD2 covers 11 bases. The CDR3 has 14 residues. V trimming: 6 bases; J trimming: 8 bases; junction bases outside the gene matches: 9. Germline loops: CDR1 SQVTM, CDR2 ANQGSEA. The CDR3 region is CSVARTSGFDEQFF. For the CDR3, the DNA is TGCAGCGTGGCAAGGACTAGCGGGTTCGATGAGCAGTTCTTC.

The genes are TRBV11-3 and TRBJ2-5; 10 bases line up with TRBD2. The CDR3 has 14 amino acids. Trimming at V came to 5 bases and at J to 6 bases, leaving 6 bases not matched to a gene. Germline assignment: CDR1 SGHNT and CDR2 YENEEA. CDR3 protein: CASSRASGSQTQYF. The CDR3 DNA sequence: TGTGCCAGCAGCCGGGCTAGCGGGAGTCAGACCCAGTACTTC.

This clone turned up a few times. This chain links TRBV3-1 (or the pseudogene TRBV3-2) with TRBJ1-1; 9 bases align to TRBD1. This CDR3 comprises 19 residues. J lost 4 bases, V lost 0 bases, and 15 bases had no gene match. CDR1 and CDR2 from the germline V gene are LGHDT and YNNKEL (reference sequence). CDR3 region: CASSQDGGQGVKRGTEAFF. CDR3 sequence (DNA): TGTGCCAGCAGCCAAGATGGGGGACAGGGAGTTAAGAGGGGCACTGAAGCTTTCTTT.

J is TRBJ1-5 and V is TRBV15; TRBD1 matches 7 bases. With 1 base clipped from V and 4 bases from J, the junction kept 4 bases outside the gene matches. The CDR3 consists of 15 residues. CDR1 and CDR2 (germline): LNHNV, YYDKDF (reference sequence). CDR3 loop: CATSRAIQGNQPQHF. The CDR3, as DNA: TGTGCCACCAGCAGAGCCATACAGGGGAATCAGCCCCAGCATTTT.